This T cell receptor beta chain was retrieved from a study of T cell responses to AZD1222 COVID-19 vaccine. Points from the study as a whole: Most donors were white British, females outnumbered males, and clonal diversity was possibly underestimated. None of the repertoires were sampled until the peak T cell response had passed. The study found vaccine-associated CD4 TCRs spanning spike, dominant at 160-218 and 743-854.

V gave up 2 bases and J gave up 7 bases, with 12 bases separating them. Germline CDR1 MNHEY, CDR2 SVGAGI. This CDR3 is 14 amino acids long. Profiling relied on immunoSEQ multiplex PCR, and the TCRdb table lists in-frame clones only, not all of them. This table has under 170,000 clones, over 75% appearing once. This clone was seen only once. Its antigen remains unknown. Sequenced material: peripheral blood, taken 28 days after the second AZD1222 dose. This chain uses TRBV6-5 with TRBJ1-5; D might be TRBD1 (5 bases). This receptor was taken from an adult who received the AZD1222 COVID-19 vaccine. For the CDR3, the DNA is TGTGCCAGCAGTTACGCGGAGGGACGACAGCCCCAGCATTTT. Translating it yields CASSYAEGRQPQHF.